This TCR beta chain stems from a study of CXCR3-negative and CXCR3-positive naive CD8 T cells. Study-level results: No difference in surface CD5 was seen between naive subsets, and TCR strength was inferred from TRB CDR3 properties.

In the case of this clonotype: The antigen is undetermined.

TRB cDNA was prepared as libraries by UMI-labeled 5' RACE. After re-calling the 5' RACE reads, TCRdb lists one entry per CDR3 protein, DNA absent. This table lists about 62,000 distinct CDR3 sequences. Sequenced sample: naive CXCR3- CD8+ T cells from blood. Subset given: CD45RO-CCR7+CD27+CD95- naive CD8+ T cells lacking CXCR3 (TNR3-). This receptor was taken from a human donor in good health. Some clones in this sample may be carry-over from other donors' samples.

This CDR3 reads CASSLDDDLAGPNTEAFF. The V call is TRBV7-9, the J call TRBJ1-1. The CDR3 is made up of 18 amino acids. Germline assignment: CDR1 SEHNR and CDR2 FQNEAQ (reference sequence).